Detailed here is one T cell receptor beta chain. Sequencing used immunoSEQ multiplex PCR; TCRdb keeps in-frame clones, though not all of them. The table lists about 80,000 clones, approximately 90% of them singletons. This sample is drawn from a study of blood T cell repertoires in COVID-19. Germline V gene data show CDR1 as MDHEN and CDR2 as SYDVKM. There are 12 residues in the CDR3. V gave up 8 bases and J gave up 7 bases, with 14 bases separating them. The TCR sequence derives from a woman of 80 years or more with acute or convalescent COVID-19. The sequenced sample was peripheral blood. The V and J genes are TRBV28 and TRBJ1-1; weak D call: TRBD1 (6 bases). The CDR3 DNA follows: TGTGCCAGCCTTGAGGGGGGGCGTGAAGCTTTCTTT. This translates into CASLEGGREAFF.